The 27 T cell receptor beta chains presented below share a single source sample, sequenced in a study of molecular identifiers for immune sequencing clone quantification. TCRdb fed the PCR reads into MiXCR, producing one record per CDR3 protein. Here the sample spans 80,000 to 130,000 distinct CDR3 sequences, around a third being singletons. The sample consisted of naive CD8+ T cells from blood, with Jurkat cell RNA spiked in. Noted subset: FACS-sorted CD8+CD4-CCR7+CD45RA+ naive T cells. The source of these receptors is a human donor in good health. Some libraries in this study had Jurkat cell RNA spiked in.

This rearrangement joins TRBV11-2 to TRBJ2-3; D is possibly TRBD1 or TRBD2 (6 bases each). Germline V gene data show CDR1 as SGHAT and CDR2 as FQNNGV. Trimming left V 6 bases short and J 2 bases short, with 12 bases between. CDR3 length: 14 amino acids. CDR3 sequence: CASRGGTNTDTQYF. CDR3 sequence (DNA): TGTGCCAGCAGGGGCGGGACAAACACAGATACGCAGTATTTT.

As to this clonotype: This may be a read error: a much more frequent sequence differs by one nucleotide. The chain joins TRBV6-1 to TRBJ2-7, with 7 bases fitting TRBD2. The CDR3 covers 14 residues. Germline CDR1 MNHNS, CDR2 SASEGT. V trimming: 8 bases; J trimming: 6 bases; junction bases outside the gene matches: 13. The CDR3, as DNA: TGTGCCAGCTGTTTCACTGGGTCGGGAGGCGAGCAGTACTTC. It codes for CASCFTGSGGEQYF.

This clonotype was detected ten times or more. The rearrangement joins TRBV29-1 to TRBJ2-5; D is undetermined. Germline lookup yields CDR1 SQVTM and CDR2 ANQGSEA. Trimming stripped 6 bases from V and 7 bases from J, with 15 bases between. CDR3 length: 12 residues. The CDR3 is CSVQRDHGTQYF. DNA for the CDR3: TGCAGCGTCCAACGAGATCACGGGACCCAGTACTTC.

This clonotype was recorded once. A much larger clone differs from this one at a single base, so this may be a read error. V is TRBV27 and J is TRBJ2-1; D unresolved. The length of the CDR3 is 13 residues. Germline-derived CDR1 and CDR2 are MNHEY and SMNVEV (reference sequence). With 8 bases removed from V and 0 bases from J, the gap between germline ends came to 8 bases. CDR3 sequence reads: CASAWTSYNEQFF. CDR3 sequence (DNA): TGTGCCAGCGCGTGGACCTCCTACAATGAGCAGTTCTTC.

About this clonotype: One base away lies a much larger clone, so this may be a sequencing read error. The chain carries TRBV25-1 and TRBJ1-1; D remains unclear. CDR3 length: 14 amino acids. V was trimmed by 4 bases and J by 3 bases, leaving 12 bases between them. Germline V gene data show CDR1 as MGHDK and CDR2 as SYGVNS. This CDR3 is CASSVGSDYTEAFF. CDR3 coding DNA: TGTGCCAGCAGTGTCGGGTCGGACTACACTGAAGCTTTCTTT.

V usage is TRBV4-1 and J usage is TRBJ2-6; D gene unclear. CDR3 length: 16 residues. The V end lost 2 bases, the J end lost 0 bases, and 8 bases lay between the germline ends. Per the germline V gene, CDR1 is MGHRA and CDR2 is YSYEKL. Here the CDR3 DNA reads TGCGCCAGCAGCCAAATTGAGAACTCTGGGGCCAACGTCCTGACTTTC. It translates to CASSQIENSGANVLTF.

This clonotype was detected ten times or more. The chain recombines TRBV5-4 with TRBJ2-5; maybe TRBD1 (5 bases). Germline V gene data show CDR1 as SGHNT and CDR2 as YYREEE (reference sequence). The V end lost 4 bases, the J end lost 1 base, and 26 bases lay between the germline ends. CDR3 length equals 19 residues. The CDR3 DNA follows: TGTGCCAGCAGCCTGACAGTATTGGGTATATCGCATGCCCAAGAGACCCAGTACTTC. It is translated as CASSLTVLGISHAQETQYF.

This clonotype was recorded once. The missing conserved phenylalanine or tryptophan at the end of this CDR3 makes a read error likely. The rearrangement links TRBV27 to TRBJ2-1; 10 nucleotides match TRBD2. The CDR3 has 16 amino acids. Looked up from germline, CDR1 is MNHEY and CDR2 is SMNVEV (reference sequence). CDR3 residues: CASSLTSGATHNEQFY. CDR3 nucleotides: TGCGCCAGCAGTTTAACTAGCGGGGCCACCCACAATGAGCAGTTCTAC.

This clonotype was counted at least ten times. The chain combines TRBV7-9 with TRBJ2-3; D is unresolved. CDR1 is SEHNR and CDR2 is FQNEAQ in the germline V gene (reference sequence). The length of the CDR3 is 14 residues. The V end was cut by 3 bases, the J end by 0 bases, with 7 bases between. The CDR3 region has the DNA TGTGCCAGCAGCTTGGTCAGCAGCACAGATACGCAGTATTTT. Protein product: CASSLVSSTDTQYF.

Notes on this clonotype: The junction departs from germline at one end; a sequencing error may be responsible. This chain links TRBV29-1 with TRBJ2-2, with TRBD1 matching 9 bases. The germline V gene has CDR1 SQVTM and CDR2 ANQGSEA. There are 17 residues in the CDR3. CDR3 residues: CSVDTGGAVGYTGELIF. Written as DNA, the CDR3 is TGCAGCGTAGATACAGGGGGCGCGGTGGGGTACACCGGGGAGCTGATTTTT.

In its sample, this clonotype was seen a few times. V is TRBV5-1 and J is TRBJ1-2, with D hard to call. V lost 0 bases and J 7 bases, leaving 10 bases between the germline ends. Germline V CDR1 and CDR2: SGHRS, YFSETQ. The CDR3 is made up of 13 amino acids. Here the CDR3 DNA reads TGCGCCAGCAGCTTGGAAGACAAATCTGGCTACACCTTC. This encodes CASSLEDKSGYTF.

This clonotype has at least ten counts. This sequence joins TRBV28 and TRBJ2-7; 9 nucleotides line up with TRBD2. CDR3 size: 14 residues. With V trimmed by 3 bases and J by 1 base, 1 base remained unmatched. Germline-derived CDR1 and CDR2 are MDHEN and SYDVKM. The CDR3 sequence is CASSFLAGSYEQYF. DNA for the CDR3: TGTGCCAGCAGTTTCCTAGCGGGGTCCTACGAGCAGTACTTC.

A word on this clonotype: This could be a read error, since a much larger clone is one nucleotide away. The chain links TRBV28 to TRBJ1-1; no clear D gene. V gave up 8 bases and J gave up 5 bases, with 18 bases separating them. This CDR3 has 14 amino acids. Germline V gene lookup returns CDR1 MDHEN and CDR2 SYDVKM. The CDR3 coding sequence is TGTGCCAGCTGTCTTGGTCGCTTTGGGACTGAAGCTTTCTTT. This codes for CASCLGRFGTEAFF.

This chain connects TRBV5-8 to TRBJ2-5, with D perhaps matching TRBD2 (5 bases). In germline, CDR1 is SGHTS, CDR2 YDEGEE. Deletions cut 1 base from V and 7 bases from J, with 14 bases between. This CDR3 has 14 residues. The CDR3 region is CASSLWEPRGTQYF. In DNA, the CDR3 is TGTGCCAGCAGCTTGTGGGAGCCCCGGGGGACCCAGTACTTC. The full variable domain, completed using reference TRBV5-8 and TRBJ2-5, is EAGVTQSPTHLIKTRGQQATLRCSPISGHTSVYWYQQALGLGLQFLLWYDEGEERNRGNFPPRFSGRQFPNYSSELNVNALELEDSALYLCASSLWEPRGTQYFGPGTRLLVL.

This clonotype was seen ten or more times. This chain uses TRBV7-6 with TRBJ2-3; D may be TRBD2 (6 bases). There are 15 residues in the CDR3. V lost 4 bases and J lost 1, with 12 bases in between. CDR1 and CDR2 (germline): SGHVS, FNYEAQ. CDR3 in amino acids: CASSYGTRGTDTQYF. The CDR3 nucleotides read TGTGCCAGCAGCTACGGGACTCGAGGCACAGATACGCAGTATTTT. Full variable domain (outside the CDR3, taken from reference TRBV7-6 and TRBJ2-3): GAGVSQSPRYKVTKRGQDVALRCDPISGHVSLYWYRQALGQGPEFLTYFNYEAQQDKSGLPNDRFSAERPEGSISTLTIQRTEQRDSAMYRCASSYGTRGTDTQYFGPGTRLTVL.

The CDR3 loop reads CASSQERGGGEQYF. CDR3 DNA: TGTGCCAGCAGCCAAGAAAGGGGAGGAGGGGAGCAGTACTTC. The V and J genes are TRBV4-2 and TRBJ2-7; maybe TRBD2 (6 bases). The germline V gene has CDR1 LGHNA and CDR2 YNFKEQ. The CDR3 loop spans 14 amino acids. Trimming took 0 bases from V and 7 from J, leaving 13 bases between them.

Concerning this clonotype itself: Relative to the germline gene, one junction end is altered; a read error may explain this. The chain is built from TRBV28 and TRBJ1-1, with D perhaps matching TRBD1 (5 bases). This CDR3 is 14 amino acids long. Germline values: CDR1 MDHEN, CDR2 SYDVKM. CDR3 nucleotide sequence: TGTGCCAGCAGTTTAGCAGGGAGCGGCACTGAAGCTTACTTT. It is translated as CASSLAGSGTEAYF.

In the case of this clonotype: A read error may be the cause here, since a much bigger clone is one base away. CDR3 region: CASSVITGGPDTQYF. The CDR3 DNA sequence: TGTGCCAGCAGCGTCATAACAGGGGGCCCAGATACGCAGTATTTT. The chain uses TRBV7-8 and TRBJ2-3; 9 bases align to TRBD1. From germline, CDR1 is SGHVS and CDR2 FQNEAQ. Trimming removed 5 bases from V and 4 bases from J; junction bases left unmatched: 7. This CDR3 is 15 amino acids long.

This clonotype was seen repeatedly, ten times or more. The chain carries TRBV4-1 and TRBJ2-6; D is undetermined. This CDR3 region has 13 residues. Looked up from germline, CDR1 is MGHRA and CDR2 is YSYEKL. V lost 0 bases and J lost 6, with 3 bases in between. DNA for the CDR3: TGCGCCAGCAGCCAAGATGAGGCCAACGTCCTGACTTTC. Protein product: CASSQDEANVLTF.

In the case of this clonotype: One junction end disagrees with the germline gene, perhaps due to a read error. The CDR3 spells CASSTAQLRVLNSPLPF. CDR3 sequence (DNA): TGTGCCAGCAGCACGGCCCAGCTCAGGGTACTAAATTCACCCCTCCCCTTT. The chain uses TRBV28 and TRBJ1-6; D possibly corresponds to TRBD1 (5 bases). CDR1 and CDR2 (germline): MDHEN, SYDVKM. This CDR3 is built from 17 residues.

A remark on this clonotype: The germline gene is not matched at one end of the junction; a read error may be the cause. The V call is TRBV27, the J call TRBJ2-3; 7 nucleotides align to TRBD1. The CDR3 has 16 amino acids. The germline gives CDR1 MNHEY, CDR2 SMNVEV (reference sequence). The DNA for the CDR3 is TGTGCCAGCAGTTTATTTATGGGACAGAGCGCAGATTCGCAGTATTTT. Protein product: CASSLFMGQSADSQYF.

The chain uses TRBV6-5 and TRBJ1-1; weak D call: TRBD1 (6 bases). Between the trimmed V and J ends, which lost 2 bases and 0 bases, there was a span of 10 bases. This CDR3 region has 15 residues. Germline lookup yields CDR1 MNHEY and CDR2 SVGAGI. CDR3 bases: TGTGCCAGCAGTTACGAGTGGGGGCTGAACACTGAAGCTTTCTTT. Translation: CASSYEWGLNTEAFF.

The rearrangement links TRBV20-1 to TRBJ2-1, with 10 positions matching TRBD2. Trimming cost V 1 base and J 4 bases; bases outside gene matches: 7. CDR1 and CDR2 from the germline V gene are DFQATT and SNEGSKA (reference sequence). The CDR3 spans 16 residues. The DNA for the CDR3 is TGCAGTGCTAGAGGTGTCCGGACTAGCGGATACAATGAGCAGTTCTTC. Its translation is CSARGVRTSGYNEQFF.

This clonotype was counted at least ten times. This chain links TRBV29-1 with TRBJ2-7; TRBD2 is a possible D gene (6 bases). Germline V CDR1 and CDR2: SQVTM, ANQGSEA. The CDR3 covers 14 residues. Trimming took 6 bases from V and 3 from J, leaving 18 bases between them. CDR3 nucleotide sequence: TGCAGCGTGGCCGGGACTGGGAGAGGCTACGAGCAGTACTTC. Translation gives CSVAGTGRGYEQYF.

The chain couples TRBV6-6 to TRBJ2-1; D remains unclear. The CDR3 is 14 residues long. Germline V gene lookup returns CDR1 MNHNY and CDR2 SVGAGI (reference sequence). The germline V and J ends were trimmed by 5 bases and 10 bases, with 18 bases remaining between them. DNA for the CDR3: TGTGCCAGCAGTGCATGGACCATCCAGCGCGAGCAGTTCTTC. Its translation: CASSAWTIQREQFF.

The chain uses TRBV6-6 and TRBJ2-1; no reliable D call. V dropped 6 bases and J dropped 10 bases, with 10 bases sitting between them. The CDR3 extends over 11 amino acids. Germline CDR1 reads MNHNY; CDR2 reads SVGAGI (reference sequence). CDR3 coding DNA: TGTGCCAGCAGATCATTGGGGGAGCAGTTCTTC. This codes for CASRSLGEQFF.

This clonotype was counted between two and nine times. The rearrangement links TRBV2 to TRBJ2-1, with 8 bases fitting TRBD2. There are 14 residues in the CDR3. The J segment lost 4 bases and the V segment lost 10 bases, leaving 9 bases of the junction unmatched. Per germline, CDR1 SNHLY and CDR2 FYNNEI. The CDR3 loop reads CAILGGLVYNEQFF. CDR3 nucleotide sequence: TGTGCCATATTAGGGGGACTAGTGTACAATGAGCAGTTCTTC.